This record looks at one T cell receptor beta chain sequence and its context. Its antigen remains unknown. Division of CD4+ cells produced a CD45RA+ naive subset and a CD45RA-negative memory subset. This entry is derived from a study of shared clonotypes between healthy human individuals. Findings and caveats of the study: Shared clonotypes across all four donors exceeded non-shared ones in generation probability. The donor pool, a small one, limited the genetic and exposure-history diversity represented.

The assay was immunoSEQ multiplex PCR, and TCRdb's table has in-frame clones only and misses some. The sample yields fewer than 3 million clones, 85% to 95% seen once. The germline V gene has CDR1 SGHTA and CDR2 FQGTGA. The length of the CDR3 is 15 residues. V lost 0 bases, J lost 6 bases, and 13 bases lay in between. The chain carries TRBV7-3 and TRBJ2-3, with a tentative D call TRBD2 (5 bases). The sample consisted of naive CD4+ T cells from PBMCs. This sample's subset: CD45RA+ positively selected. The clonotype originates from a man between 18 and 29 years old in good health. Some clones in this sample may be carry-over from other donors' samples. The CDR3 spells CASSLTSQPGDTQYF. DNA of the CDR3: TGTGCCAGCAGCTTAACCAGCCAGCCGGGGGATACGCAGTATTTT.